The clone carrying this T cell receptor beta chain has more than one count but fewer than ten. This CDR3 is 14 amino acids long. The germline V gene encodes CDR1 MNHNS and CDR2 SASEGT. V was pared by 3 bases and J by 10 bases, with 6 bases of the junction left unmatched. The data belong to a study of metastatic and nonmetastatic thyroid tumors. All patients were untreated before thyroid surgery. MiXCR re-clonotyped the PCR reads for TCRdb. This sample yields 34,000 or so clones, of which 20% are seen a single time; 6.5% to 8% belongs to the top ten. The chain links TRBV6-1 to TRBJ2-1; 10 nucleotides line up with TRBD2. The source is a female donor with papillary thyroid cancer or a benign thyroid nodule (not recorded which). Some clones in this sample may be carry-over from other donors' samples. Sequences were obtained from blood. The CDR3 loop is CASSDLAGVGEQFF. The CDR3 bases are TGTGCCAGCAGTGACCTAGCGGGAGTGGGAGAGCAGTTCTTC.